This T cell receptor (beta chain) was documented in a study of blood T cells in healthy people across ages (dated by TCRdb to between 2015 and 2017). With respect to the entire study: In model experiments, roughly one uniquely barcoded TCR beta cDNA molecule per two T cells was captured by template switching. Age-related changes in TCR beta repertoire diversity were measured in the study by deep sequencing normalized with unique cDNA molecular identifiers. Donors were grouped into four age groups: young (average approximately 15 years), middle-aged (39), aged (roughly 67) and long-lived (82). To avoid experimental bias, donors of different ages were spread randomly across the sequencing lanes. The study analyzed two additional independent replicas of 1 million unique cDNA reads from the same blood draw for two donors, one aged 18 to 29 and one aged 80 or older.

The 40 or so donors, aged about 6 to 90 years, were systemically healthy Caucasian individuals from Russia. Each donor gave approximately 9.3 milliliters of peripheral blood, collected into EDTA-treated Vacutainer tubes. PBMCs were isolated by Ficoll-Paque density-gradient centrifugation, with at least 6 million obtained per sample. Total RNA, at least 6 micrograms per sample, was extracted from PBMCs with Trizol reagent. For every donor, flow cytometry on a PBMC aliquot measured the percentage of naive CD45RAhigh/CD27high T cells. The library was obtained by 5' RACE. The run used an Illumina HiSeq 2500. A second about 7 to 12 cycle PCR used a sample-barcoded 5' primer and a J-beta primer mix. Each TCR beta cDNA molecule received a unique molecular identifier from a template-switch 5' adaptor carrying 12 random nucleotides. Each sample yielded at least 2.5 million CDR3-containing paired-end reads. First-strand cDNA synthesis was performed from all RNA using the Mint cDNA synthesis kit, with priming by a TRBC-specific oligonucleotide. Following uracil-DNA glycosylase treatment, a first 18-cycle PCR with universal primers M1SS and BC2_uni_R was performed on all cDNA. Per the source publication's procedure: For normalization, 1 million high-quality reads, each with a distinct molecular identifier, were randomly selected from each sample. Reads with shared molecular identifiers were discarded instead of being binned into consensus sequences. MiTCR, with a Q25 quality threshold and the strictest error-elimination algorithm, was used for CDR3 identification, clonotype clustering and error correction. Lower-bound total TCR beta diversity was estimated with a nonparametric unseen species model using Euler transformation. TCRdb reprocessing: public reads trimmed at Q25 with fastp, clones called with MiXCR, in-frame beta chains kept. Every CDR3 protein is listed once, alongside the most common genes and DNA of its rows. It is TCRdb's table, rather than the study itself, that gives the V and J calls and clone size. Present in this sample are 850,000 to 1,000,000 distinct CDR3 sequences, roughly 51% of which were seen just once. In total, the top ten clones hold 20% to 25% of the sample.

In regard to this clonotype: Its cognate antigen has yet to be identified. Qualities for individual bases were not recorded, and no much larger clone is one base off.

What the study reported, not specific to this receptor: Observed TCR beta diversity per million T cells fell roughly linearly with age, and a significant reduction was already apparent by age about 43. Conclusive comparison of naive and antigen-experienced compartments was prevented by the profiling of bulk unsorted PBMCs. Donor CMV infection status was unknown, potentially confounding age-related changes in expanded clonotypes. A strong correlation was found between observed TCR beta diversity and the percentage of naive T cells measured by flow cytometry. Estimates of total diversity from one million sequenced T cells were regarded as lower bounds and underestimates. The long-lived group showed more naive CD4+ T cells, fewer expanded clones and increased TCR diversity than the aged group, suggesting age selection.

Sequences were obtained from blood. This clonotype was sampled from a woman aged 55-75 years in good health.

In nucleotide form, the sequence is TGCAGTGCTAGAGACAGGAACTCCTACGAGCAGTACTTC. This codes for CSARDRNSYEQYF. The chain links TRBV20-1 with TRBJ2-7; the D gene is not confidently resolved. Deletion took 0 bases off V and 0 bases off J, with a span of 6 bases between the germline ends. Including the terminal cysteine and phenylalanine, the CDR3 comprises 13 residues. Only CDR3 DNA is held: 39 bases, read in frame from base 1. CDR1 and CDR2 are read off the germline V gene (reference sequence) as DFQATT and SNEGSKA.